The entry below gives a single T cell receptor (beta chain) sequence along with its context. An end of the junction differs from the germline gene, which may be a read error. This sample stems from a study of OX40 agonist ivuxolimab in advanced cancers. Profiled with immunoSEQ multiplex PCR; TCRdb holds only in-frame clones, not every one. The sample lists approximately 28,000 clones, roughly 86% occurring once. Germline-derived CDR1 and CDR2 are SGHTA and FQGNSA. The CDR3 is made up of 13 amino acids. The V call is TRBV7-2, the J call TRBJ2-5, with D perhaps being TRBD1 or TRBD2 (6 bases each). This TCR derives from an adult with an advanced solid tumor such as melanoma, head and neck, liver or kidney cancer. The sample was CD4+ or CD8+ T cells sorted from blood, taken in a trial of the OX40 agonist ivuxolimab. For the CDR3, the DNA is TGTGCCAGCACCTTAGGAGGGGGAGAGACCCAGTACTTC. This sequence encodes CASTLGGGETQYF.